Given below is one T cell receptor beta chain in context. Its cognate antigen is unknown. CDR3 size: 14 residues. Trimming left V 1 base short and J 3 bases short, with 8 bases between. CDR1 is SGHVS and CDR2 is FNYEAQ in the germline V gene. This sample was taken from a study of Ad26.COV2.S vaccination and SARS-CoV-2 variants. Study details: Among those in the COV1001 Ad26.COV2.S trial arm was the donor. Ad26.COV2.S shots went into the muscle once or twice, 56 days apart.

Study-wide results and limits: TCR breadth and depth analyses may have underestimated total T cell responses. Vaccinees showed greater spike-specific TCR breadth than placebo recipients.

Noted treatment: around 19 received Ad26.COV2.S at low or high dose, single or two shots; five or six received placebo; per-sample allocation not given. Sampling was done on day 63 after the first vaccine or placebo injection. Using immunoSEQ multiplex PCR, the repertoire was profiled, and TCRdb retains in-frame clones only, with some absent. The table shows about 370,000 clones, with 75% to 90% occurring only once. The input for sequencing was peripheral blood, taken in a trial of Ad26.COV2.S vaccine versus placebo. This clonotype was obtained from a person aged 18 to 65 who received the Ad26.COV2.S COVID-19 vaccine or a placebo. The genes are TRBV7-6 and TRBJ2-3; a possible D gene is TRBD1 (5 bases). As DNA, the CDR3 is TGTGCCAGCAGCTTAGTTGGGGCAACAGATACGCAGTATTTT. This gives the protein CASSLVGATDTQYF.